Here is one TCR beta chain with its context. Its antigen is not identified. This entry belongs to a study of graft-versus-host responses after intestinal transplantation. Study findings and constraints: Early declines in HvG clones that occurred post-transplant were associated with peak circulating GvH clone levels.

V was shortened by 3 bases and J by 4 bases, with 21 bases between the two germline ends. This CDR3 spans 17 amino acids. Only in-frame clones appear in the TCRdb table, and some are missing; sequencing was by immunoSEQ multiplex PCR. The data show over a thousand clones, 80% to 95% seen once. The clonotype originates from a human patient who received an intestinal transplant, so some T cells may come from the graft donor. The V call is TRBV7-1, the J call TRBJ1-2; D gene ambiguous. TRBV7-1 is sorted into the ORF group, with uncertain function. The specimen was PBMCs, collected 8 days after intestinal transplant. The CDR3 DNA reads as TGTGCCAGCAGCTCGTTTTGTCACGAGGGAAAGATCTATGGCTACACCTTC. This sequence encodes CASSSFCHEGKIYGYTF.